The TCR beta chain described here comes from a study of CD8 T cells in ankylosing spondylitis. From the 5' RACE reads, TCRdb called clonotypes with MiXCR, one entry per CDR3 protein. The data hold approximately 100,000 distinct CDR3 sequences, with about 8.3% observed a single time. CDR3 size: 14 residues. Germline loops: CDR1 DFQATT, CDR2 SNEGSKA (reference sequence). V lost 0 bases to trimming and J lost 8 bases, with 17 bases between them. This chain connects TRBV20-1 to TRBJ2-7; a possible D gene is TRBD1 (6 bases). This clonotype was obtained from a male donor with ankylosing spondylitis or in good health (not recorded which). Input material: blood, either unsorted or a sorted T cell fraction (not recorded which). The CDR3 region has the DNA TGCAGTGCTAGAGATTCGAGACAGGTGCTTCAGCAGTACTTC. Residues: CSARDSRQVLQQYF.